The 22 T cell receptor beta chains presented below share a single source sample, sequenced in a study of T cell responses to AZD1222 COVID-19 vaccine. The table came from immunoSEQ multiplex PCR; TCRdb's copy has only in-frame clones and leaves some out. The sample gives about 220,000 clones, about 93% of which show up once; 0.95% to 1.1% is in the top ten. The material was peripheral blood, obtained on day 0 of MenACWY control vaccination. The receptors were gathered from an adult in good health.

The chain combines TRBV27 with TRBJ2-1; 8 bases map to TRBD2. V shed 9 bases, J shed 1 base, and the junction held 5 bases outside the gene matches. From germline, CDR1 is MNHEY and CDR2 SMNVEV (reference sequence). The CDR3 totals 14 residues. Here the CDR3 reads CASYGGASYNEQFF. The CDR3 DNA follows: TGTGCCAGTTACGGGGGGGCATCCTACAATGAGCAGTTCTTC.

Worth noting for this clone: The same CDR3 can be traced to other DNA sequences in this sample. The rearrangement uses TRBV5-1 and TRBJ1-5, with D possibly being TRBD1 (5 bases). The CDR3 runs to 14 residues. The V end lost 1 base, the J end lost 0 bases, and 5 bases lay between the germline ends. The V gene's germline CDR1 is SGHRS and CDR2 YFSETQ. The CDR3 coding sequence is TGCGCCAGCAGCTTGACAGGTAGCAATCAGCCCCAGCATTTT. Protein product: CASSLTGSNQPQHF.

This chain links TRBV2 with TRBJ2-7, with 7 bases lining up with TRBD1. The V and J ends lost 9 bases and 2 bases, in that order; junction bases with no gene match: 4. The CDR3 covers 12 residues. CDR1 and CDR2 (germline): SNHLY, FYNNEI. In DNA, the CDR3 is TGTGCCAGTGGGACAGCCACCTACGAGCAGTACTTC. Protein product: CASGTATYEQYF.

A word on this clone: Different DNA sequences within this sample yield the same CDR3. J is TRBJ1-2 and V is TRBV12-3 or TRBV12-4; D unresolved. V gave up 0 bases and J gave up 8 bases, with 4 bases separating them. CDR3 length equals 11 residues. The CDR3 region is CASSLAGGYTF. In nucleotides, the CDR3 is TGTGCCAGCAGTTTAGCTGGAGGCTACACCTTC.

The genes are TRBV27 and TRBJ1-5; D call uncertain. The CDR3 has 17 amino acids. Between the trimmed V and J ends, which lost 5 bases and 2 bases, there was a span of 19 bases. In germline, CDR1 is MNHEY, CDR2 SMNVEV (reference sequence). The CDR3 nucleotides read TGTGCCAGCAGTCCTTTCGGGTCCTTCCGAGGCAATCAGCCCCAGCATTTT. Residues: CASSPFGSFRGNQPQHF.

This clone was seen only once. The genes are TRBV6-5 and TRBJ1-4, with a possible D match to TRBD1 (6 bases). Trimming shortened V by 6 bases and J by 4 bases, and 15 bases separated the two germline ends. This CDR3 contains 15 residues. Germline V lookup: CDR1 MNHEY, CDR2 SVGAGI. CDR3 sequence reads: CASRSDQGHNEKLFF. CDR3 bases: TGTGCCAGCAGAAGTGATCAGGGACATAATGAAAAACTGTTTTTT.

The chain couples TRBV27 to TRBJ1-2; D possibly corresponds to TRBD1 (5 bases). The germline V and J ends were trimmed by 2 bases and 4 bases, with 11 bases remaining between them. Germline-derived CDR1 and CDR2 are MNHEY and SMNVEV (reference sequence). This CDR3 has 14 amino acids. CDR3 sequence (DNA): TGTGCCAGCAGTTTAGCAGGGCCGAGCTATGGCTACACCTTC. This sequence encodes CASSLAGPSYGYTF.

The chain is built from TRBV20-1 and TRBJ1-2, with D maybe TRBD1 (5 bases). V gave up 4 bases and J gave up 5 bases, with 8 bases separating them. The CDR3 loop spans 11 amino acids. Germline-derived CDR1 and CDR2 are DFQATT and SNEGSKA (reference sequence). CDR3 loop: CSATGGYGYTF. The CDR3 DNA reads as TGCAGTGCTACCGGGGGGTATGGCTACACCTTC.

The rearrangement joins TRBV6-5 to TRBJ2-1; no firm D call. The CDR3 loop spans 15 amino acids. V dropped 2 bases and J dropped 2 bases, with 10 bases sitting between them. CDR1 is MNHEY, CDR2 SVGAGI, per germline. The CDR3 here is CASSYGPAPYNEQFF. DNA for the CDR3: TGTGCCAGCAGTTACGGTCCAGCTCCCTACAATGAGCAGTTCTTC.

The rearrangement links TRBV5-1 to TRBJ1-1; no definite D call. The V and J ends lost 0 bases and 1 base respectively, with 7 bases between them. Looked up from germline, CDR1 is SGHRS and CDR2 is YFSETQ. This CDR3 has 14 amino acids. CDR3 amino acids: CASSLAAQNTEAFF. CDR3 nucleotides: TGCGCCAGCAGCTTGGCGGCCCAGAACACTGAAGCTTTCTTT.

This chain joins TRBV7-9 and TRBJ1-4, with 7 bases identical to TRBD1. CDR1 is SEHNR and CDR2 is FQNEAQ in the germline V gene (reference sequence). The CDR3 consists of 15 residues. V was clipped by 5 bases and J by 4 bases; unmatched bases: 7. CDR3: CASSTRDRVNEKLFF. CDR3 nucleotides: TGTGCCAGCAGCACCCGGGACAGAGTTAATGAAAAACTGTTTTTT.

The chain combines TRBV6-5 with TRBJ2-7, with D uncertain. V gave up 8 bases and J gave up 5 bases, with 19 bases separating them. Per the germline V gene, CDR1 is MNHEY and CDR2 is SVGAGI. CDR3 size: 14 residues. As DNA, the CDR3 is TGTGCCAGCGCACGGACGCAAGCAGCACACGAGCAGTACTTC. Protein: CASARTQAAHEQYF.

This clone was seen just once. The rearrangement links TRBV7-2 to TRBJ1-1; D is unclear. Germline V gene lookup returns CDR1 SGHTA and CDR2 FQGNSA. Trimming took off 6 bases at V and 0 bases at J, with 8 bases between the two ends. The CDR3 length is 13 residues. In DNA form, the CDR3 reads TGTGCCAGCAGTCCGACTTTGAACACTGAAGCTTTCTTT. This encodes CASSPTLNTEAFF.

This clone was observed once. J is TRBJ1-2 and V is TRBV6-1; TRBD1 agrees at 8 bases. With 4 bases clipped from V and 3 bases from J, the junction kept 4 bases outside the gene matches. The CDR3 extends over 14 amino acids. Germline values: CDR1 MNHNS, CDR2 SASEGT. CDR3 protein: CASSGGQDHYGYTF. CDR3 coding DNA: TGTGCCAGCAGTGGGGGACAGGACCACTATGGCTACACCTTC.

V gene TRBV19 combines with J gene TRBJ1-1, with unresolved D. Germline lookup yields CDR1 LNHDA and CDR2 SQIVND (reference sequence). V was trimmed by 2 bases and J by 1 base, leaving 17 bases between them. This CDR3 comprises 17 residues. CDR3 nucleotide sequence: TGTGCCAGTAGTATACCCCGACACCCCCGAGGGAACACTGAAGCTTTCTTT. This codes for CASSIPRHPRGNTEAFF.

The chain has TRBV5-1 and TRBJ2-5; TRBD2 matches at 7 bases. The germline CDR1 and CDR2 sequences are SGHRS and YFSETQ. The CDR3 runs 14 residues. V was clipped by 4 bases and J by 1 base; unmatched bases: 4. The CDR3 DNA reads as TGCGCCAGCAGCAAAGCGGGACCCCAAGAGACCCAGTACTTC. Translating gives CASSKAGPQETQYF.

The V and J genes are TRBV11-1 and TRBJ2-3, with unresolved D. This CDR3 has 14 amino acids. V lost 2 bases and J 5 bases, leaving 11 bases between the germline ends. The germline V gene has CDR1 SGHAT and CDR2 FQDESV (reference sequence). The DNA for the CDR3 is TGTGCCAGCAGCTTAATCCAGGTCGGAGATACGCAGTATTTT. Translation gives CASSLIQVGDTQYF.

The chain links TRBV18 to TRBJ2-7; 11 bases align to TRBD1. CDR3 length: 14 residues. The germline V gene has CDR1 KGHSH and CDR2 LQKENI. V lost 6 bases, J lost 2 bases, and 3 bases stayed unmatched. The CDR3, as DNA: TGTGCCAGCTCTAGGACAGGGGGCCCCTACGAGCAGTACTTC. Protein sequence: CASSRTGGPYEQYF.

V is TRBV19 and J is TRBJ1-3; D possibly corresponds to TRBD1 (6 bases). This CDR3 comprises 14 residues. The V gene's germline CDR1 is LNHDA and CDR2 SQIVND (reference sequence). Deletions cut 8 bases from V and 3 bases from J, with 14 bases between. CDR3 coding DNA: TGTGCCAGTTCCCCACAGGGTTATGGAAACACCATATATTTT. Amino acids: CASSPQGYGNTIYF.

The rearrangement links TRBV6-5 to TRBJ1-1; D uncertain. V shed 10 bases and J shed 6 bases, with 12 bases lying between them. CDR1 is MNHEY, CDR2 SVGAGI, per germline. The CDR3 covers 11 residues. In DNA, the CDR3 is TGTGCCACCAGCCGGGGTGCTGAAGCTTTCTTT. Amino acid sequence: CATSRGAEAFF.

The V gene is TRBV11-3, the J gene TRBJ2-6; TRBD1 aligns across 8 bases. V lost 3 bases to trimming and J lost 1 base; unmatched junction nucleotides: 8. This CDR3 has 18 residues. Germline CDR1 is SGHNT and CDR2 is YENEEA. CDR3 residues: CASSFGQGAGSGANVLTF. The CDR3 nucleotides are TGTGCCAGCAGCTTTGGGCAGGGGGCAGGATCTGGGGCCAACGTCCTGACTTTC. Drawing the rest from reference TRBV11-3 and TRBJ2-6, the complete variable domain is EAGVVQSPRYKIIEKKQPVAFWCNPISGHNTLYWYLQNLGQGPELLIRYENEEAVDDSQLPKDRFSAERLKGVDSTLKIQPAELGDSAVYLCASSFGQGAGSGANVLTFGAGSRLTVL.

This clone was recorded once. CDR3 sequence reads: CASSHDSNYGYTF. The CDR3 DNA follows: TGTGCCAGCAGCCACGACAGTAACTATGGCTACACCTTC. The V and J genes are TRBV5-4 and TRBJ1-2, with D possibly TRBD1 on 5 matching bases. The CDR3 loop spans 13 amino acids. The V end was cut by 4 bases, the J end by 1 base, with 8 bases between. Germline V gives CDR1 SGHNT, CDR2 YYREEE (reference sequence).